This TCR beta chain derives from a study of shared clonotypes between healthy human individuals. This CDR3 has 14 residues. From germline, CDR1 is MDHEN and CDR2 SYDVKM. The junction had 6 bases not matched to a gene; V was cut back by 5 bases and J by 7 bases. Profiled with immunoSEQ multiplex PCR; TCRdb holds only in-frame clones, not every one. The sample carries 85,000 to 100,000 clones, almost 70% recorded once. Sequenced sample: memory CD8+ T cells sorted from blood. Subset denoted: CD45RO+ cells pooled with CCR7-negative TemRA cells. The receptor comes from a man aged 25 to 45 in good health. This chain links TRBV28 with TRBJ1-2, with TRBD1 identical over 11 bases. The CDR3, as DNA: TGTGCCAGCAGTACTCCGGGACAGGGGGGTGGCTACACCTTC. Its translation is CASSTPGQGGGYTF.